This T cell receptor beta chain was identified in a study of cytomegalovirus exposure and HLA in healthy donors. The primer mix had 60 Vbeta and 13 Jbeta primers. The table came from immunoSEQ multiplex PCR; TCRdb's copy has only in-frame clones and leaves some out. The sample records about 98,000 clones, 65% to 80% being singletons. Of note for this clone: Its antigen is still unknown.

Overall study findings and caveats: 164 TCR beta chains were listed as cytomegalovirus-associated. Later work associated approximately 17,000 TCR beta sequences with HLA alleles at 0.05 false discovery rate. Earlier findings revealed that most TCR beta V segments proved productive either about 90% or about 30% of the time.

The germline CDR1 and CDR2 sequences are SGHDT and YYEEEE. The V end was cut by 3 bases, the J end by 2 bases, with 9 bases between. The CDR3 has 14 amino acids. The sequence derives from a man aged 55 to 70 in good health and CMV-seropositive. This chain uses TRBV5-6 with TRBJ1-3, with D unresolved. The sequencing input was PBMCs. The CDR3 DNA reads as TGTGCCAGCAGCTCGGGAGGGACTGGAAACACCATATATTTT. This encodes CASSSGGTGNTIYF. The full variable domain, completed using reference TRBV5-6 and TRBJ1-3, is DAGVTQSPTHLIKTRGQQVTLRCSPKSGHDTVSWYQQALGQGPQFIFQYYEEEERQRGNFPDRFSGHQFPNYSSELNVNALLLGDSALYLCASSSGGTGNTIYFGEGSWLTVV.